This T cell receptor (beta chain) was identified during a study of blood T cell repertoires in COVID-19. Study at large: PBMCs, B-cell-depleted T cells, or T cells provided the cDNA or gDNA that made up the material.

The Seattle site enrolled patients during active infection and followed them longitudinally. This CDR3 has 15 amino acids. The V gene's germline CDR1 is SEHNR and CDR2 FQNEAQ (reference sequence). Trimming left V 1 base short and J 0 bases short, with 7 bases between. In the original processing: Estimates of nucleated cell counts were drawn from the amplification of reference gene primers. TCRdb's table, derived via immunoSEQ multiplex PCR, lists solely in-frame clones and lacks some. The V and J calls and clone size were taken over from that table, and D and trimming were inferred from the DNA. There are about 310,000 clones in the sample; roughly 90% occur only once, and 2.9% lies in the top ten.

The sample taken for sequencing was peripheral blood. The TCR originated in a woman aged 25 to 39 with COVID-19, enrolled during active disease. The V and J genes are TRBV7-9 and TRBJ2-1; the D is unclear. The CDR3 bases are TGTGCCAGCAGCTTAGTCCGCAGCTCCTACAATGAGCAGTTCTTC. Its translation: CASSLVRSSYNEQFF.